This TCR beta chain was captured in a study of T cell changes during pregnancy in multiple sclerosis. The assay was immunoSEQ multiplex PCR, and TCRdb's table has in-frame clones only and misses some. The sample lists roughly 43,000 clones; about 92% were seen once. Trimming cost V 6 bases and J 7 bases; bases outside gene matches: 14. This CDR3 region has 16 residues. Germline V gene data show CDR1 as MDHEN and CDR2 as SYDVKM. Material: CD4+ T cells from peripheral blood mononuclear cells, obtained in the third trimester of pregnancy. The sequence came from a female donor with multiple sclerosis, enrolled in a pregnancy study. The J gene is TRBJ2-5, the V gene TRBV28; TRBD1 matches at 10 bases. CDR3 nucleotides: TGTGCCAGCAGCTCCCATGGGACAGGGGATAAAGGGACCCAGTACTTC. This codes for CASSSHGTGDKGTQYF.